This T cell receptor (beta chain) appears in the sequencing data of a study of T cell responses to AZD1222 COVID-19 vaccine (dated by TCRdb to about 2021). About the full investigation: A total of about 240 trial participants underwent TCR sequencing, of whom approximately 210 received two doses of AZD1222 and some 25 received two doses of the MenACWY control vaccine. Trial participants were enrolled into age subgroups of 18-55, 56-69 and 70-plus years, which contained roughly 140, 27 and 60 TCR-sequenced participants, respectively.

V and J are truncated by 4 bases and 6 bases respectively, leaving an intervening sequence of 17 bases. The CDR1 and CDR2 encoded by the germline V gene are SGDLS and YYNGEE. The CDR3 measures 16 amino acids from cysteine to phenylalanine. The sequence is cut down to CDR3 DNA, 48 bases in frame from base 1. Results and caveats for the whole study, not just this receptor: Conclusions about previously exposed vaccinees are limited because only five to seven AZD1222 recipients were SARS-CoV-2 seropositive at baseline. Because no samples from the day 14 peak response were available, repertoires could be characterized only after the peak T cell response. After two AZD1222 doses, both the breadth and the depth of spike-specific TCRs were significantly higher than at day 0 and than in MenACWY recipients. The 56-69-year group was small, and its depth increase did not reach significance, likely because of low power. Participants were mostly white British and included more females than males, and it was suggested by the authors that clonal diversity may have been underestimated. Epitopes outside the regions mutated in the B.1.351 and B.1.1.7 variants were reportedly recognized by nearly half of the unique spike-specific TCRs. CD4 TCRs associated with the vaccine covered the entire spike protein, and the dominant responses were in regions 160-218 and 743-854.

Notes on this clone: Its binding antigen is unknown. Base qualities are not recorded, but no much larger clone differs from it by a single base.

The CDR3 regions of human TCRbeta chains were analyzed by immunosequencing. Per the authors' processing: Repertoire TCRs were matched against a reference library of SARS-CoV-2-specific TCRs generated with the MIRA antigen-specificity platform. Breadth was defined as the fraction of unique TCRs that were SARS-CoV-2-associated, and depth was defined as the fraction of total T cells that were SARS-CoV-2-associated. Using the MIRA data, each spike-specific TCR was assigned both to the spike region to which the TCR was reactive and to a CD4 or CD8 class. Log10-transformed breadth and depth values were compared by one-way ANOVA with Sidak's multiple comparisons tests. TCRdb stores this immuneACCESS table with in-frame sequences only. Part of the clones is absent; in the studies checked, under half of the shortfall reflects unresolved V genes, and no reason is known for the rest. That table furnishes V, J and clone size, whereas the DNA furnished D and trimming. For this sample the table gives fewer than 150,000 clones, of which 85% to 90% were detected only once. Roughly 6.9% of the sample belongs to the ten largest clones.

The label giving this sample's time point can be read as: about 28 days (+/-7) after the second vaccine dose. AZD1222 recipients with second doses at about 4 weeks or about 12 weeks were pooled, because spike-specific TCR depth and breadth did not differ between schedules. Vaccinee samples were obtained from the UK trials COV001 and COV002, which included a single-blind randomized controlled phase 2/3 trial of AZD1222 (ChAdOx1 nCoV-19) in healthy adults. For TCRbeta chain sequencing, PBMC samples from trial participants were taken at day 0 and at day 28 after the second dose. The sequenced sample was peripheral blood, obtained 28 days after the second AZD1222 dose. The receptor's source is an adult who received the AZD1222 COVID-19 vaccine. The chain employs TRBV9 and TRBJ1-6; TRBD1 is a weak D gene call, 6 bases matching. The CDR3 protein sequence reads: CASSPLQGFGNSPLHF. The nucleotide sequence reads TGTGCCAGCAGCCCGTTGCAGGGGTTTGGTAATTCACCCCTCCACTTT. The variable domain in full, with residues beyond the CDR3 obtained from the reference TRBV9 and TRBJ1-6 genes, is DSGVTQTPKHLITATGQRVTLRCSPRSGDLSVYWYQQSLDQGLQFLIQYYNGEERAKGNILERFSAQQFPDLHSELNLSSLELGDSALYFCASSPLQGFGNSPLHFGNGTRLTVT.